This entry is about one TCR beta chain. Its antigen is not identified. In every patient, relapse followed autologous stem cell transplantation, while exposure to brentuximab vedotin differed. The sample is drawn from a study of PD-1 blockade in classical Hodgkin lymphoma. Study-level background: Once every 2 weeks, patients received intravenous nivolumab at 3 mg/kg. Findings and caveats of the study: In newly diagnosed patients, baseline TCR diversity was reportedly below that of healthy donors. Partial responders and progressors had significantly lower baseline TCR diversity.

Germline V gene data show CDR1 as SGHNT and CDR2 as YYREEE (reference sequence). The CDR3 is 13 amino acids. Between the trimmed V and J ends, which lost 4 bases and 6 bases, there was a span of 12 bases. The assay was immunoSEQ multiplex PCR, and TCRdb's table has in-frame clones only and misses some. The sample carries some 150,000 clones, 78% recorded once. This TCR was sampled from a human donor with classical Hodgkin lymphoma. The chain links TRBV5-4 to TRBJ2-3; a possible D gene is TRBD1 (5 bases). This material consisted of peripheral blood mononuclear cells (PBMCs), taken before the second cycle of nivolumab. CDR3 loop: CASSQGLEDTQYF. The CDR3 bases are TGTGCCAGCAGCCAGGGCTTGGAGGATACGCAGTATTTT.